The present TCR beta chain was sequenced within a study of T cells in Graves' hyperthyroidism and ophthalmopathy. At the level of the study: Peripheral blood sampling occurred at initial diagnosis, before any treatment.

Researchers barred patients who had uncontrolled infection, other autoimmune disease, pregnancy or lactation. Diagnoses were established using clinical symptoms, serum thyroxine and TRAb, thyroid ultrasound and orbital computed tomography. Study-wide findings and caveats: Blood samples included most of the expanded thyroid clonotypes exceeding 0.001.

Comment on this clonotype: Antigen specificity is unknown.

RNA transcripts provided the source from which TCR beta CDR3 regions were amplified. Using the HTBI primer set, a first-round RT-PCR was run on the TCR CDR3. TCRdb reprocessed the multiplex PCR reads with MiXCR, giving one entry per CDR3 protein. The sample consists of about 500,000 distinct CDR3 sequences, 17% of them appearing once. This CDR3 has 14 amino acids. With 4 bases removed from V and 3 bases from J, the gap between germline ends came to 12 bases. Germline loops: CDR1 MGHRA, CDR2 YSYEKL. Input material: blood. The genes are TRBV4-1 and TRBJ2-5, with no clear D. The sequence was collected from a woman younger than 35 with Graves' ophthalmopathy. CDR3 protein: CASSPEPAEETQYF. In DNA form, the CDR3 reads TGCGCCAGCAGCCCGGAGCCAGCCGAAGAGACCCAGTACTTC.